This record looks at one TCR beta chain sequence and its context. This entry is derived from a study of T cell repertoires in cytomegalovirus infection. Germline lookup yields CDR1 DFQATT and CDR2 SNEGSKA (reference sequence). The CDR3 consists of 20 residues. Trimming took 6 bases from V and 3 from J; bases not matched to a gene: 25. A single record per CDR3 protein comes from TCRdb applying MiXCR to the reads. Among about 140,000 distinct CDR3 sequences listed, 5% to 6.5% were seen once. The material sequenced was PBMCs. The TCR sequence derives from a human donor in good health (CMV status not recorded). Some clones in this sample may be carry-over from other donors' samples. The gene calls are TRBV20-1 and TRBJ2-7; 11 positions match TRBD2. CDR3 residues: CSANRLLAGGAHRDLYEQYF. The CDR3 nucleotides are TGCAGTGCAAATCGCCTCCTAGCGGGGGGTGCTCACCGGGACCTCTACGAGCAGTACTTC.